Given below is one T cell receptor (beta chain) in context. Its target is not known. Germline V gene sequence: CDR1 WNHNN, CDR2 SYGVQD (reference sequence). V was clipped by 0 bases and J by 8 bases, with 10 bases between them. The CDR3 extends over 14 amino acids. This sample is drawn from a study of shared clonotypes between healthy human individuals. Per the original data handling: Filtering differed, since immunoSEQ gave only junction sequences and no quality scores. The protocol was immunoSEQ multiplex PCR, while the TCRdb copy is restricted to in-frame clones and leaves out a portion. The V and J calls and clone size were taken over from that table, and D and trimming were inferred from the DNA. The sample has hundreds of thousands of clones, 72% seen once. Study results and limitations: Expectations were that clonotype sharing among donors would be affected by sequencing depth. The study sampled only blood, and tissue repertoires likely differ. Clonotypes which were not shared had lower generation probabilities than clonotypes that all four donors shared.

V usage is TRBV10-1 and J usage is TRBJ2-2, with a possible D match to TRBD2 (5 bases). Material for sequencing was memory CD4+ T cells sorted from blood. Regarding subset: CD45RA-negative fraction. The clonotype originates from a woman younger than 45 in good health. The CDR3 protein is CASSESNGKGELFF. The CDR3 bases are TGCGCCAGCAGTGAGTCGAACGGGAAAGGGGAGCTGTTTTTT.